One and the same sample provided the 21 T cell receptor beta chains below, sequenced in a study of OX40 agonist ivuxolimab in advanced cancers. The protocol was immunoSEQ multiplex PCR, while the TCRdb copy is restricted to in-frame clones and leaves out a portion. The profile shows fewer than 85,000 clones, approximately 93% of them singletons. Source: CD4+ or CD8+ T cells sorted from blood, taken in a trial of the OX40 agonist ivuxolimab. The receptors come from an adult with an advanced solid tumor such as melanoma, head and neck, liver or kidney cancer.

This clone has just one count. The genes are TRBV5-8 and TRBJ1-4, with no clear D. Germline lookup yields CDR1 SGHTS and CDR2 YDEGEE. This CDR3 spans 16 amino acids. The V and J ends lost 0 bases and 0 bases respectively, with 9 bases between them. CDR3 loop: CASSLAIAPTNEKLFF. DNA for the CDR3: TGTGCCAGCAGCTTGGCCATTGCCCCAACTAATGAAAAACTGTTTTTT.

The rearrangement uses TRBV15 and TRBJ2-3, with 11 bases identical to TRBD2. CDR1 is LNHNV, CDR2 YYDKDF, per germline (reference sequence). Germline trimming cut 0 bases from V and 5 bases from J; bases unmatched to any gene: 4. CDR3 length: 16 residues. CDR3 nucleotides: TGTGCCACCAGCAGAGACGGACTAGCGGGCGGAGATACGCAGTATTTT. It is translated as CATSRDGLAGGDTQYF.

This sequence joins TRBV27 and TRBJ2-1; TRBD2 is a possible D gene (5 bases). The CDR3 covers 16 residues. CDR1 MNHEY and CDR2 SMNVEV come from the germline V gene (reference sequence). Trimming left V 1 base short and J 0 bases short, with 10 bases between. The CDR3 loop is CASSLLFRGSYNEQFF. DNA of the CDR3: TGTGCCAGCAGTTTATTATTCCGGGGCTCCTACAATGAGCAGTTCTTC.

V is TRBV5-4 and J is TRBJ2-5; D is ambiguous. V lost 0 bases and J 5 bases, leaving 8 bases between the germline ends. This CDR3 region has 13 residues. The germline V gene encodes CDR1 SGHNT and CDR2 YYREEE (reference sequence). The CDR3 sequence: CASSLAEYETQYF. The DNA for the CDR3 is TGTGCCAGCAGCTTGGCGGAGTATGAGACCCAGTACTTC.

The chain is built from TRBV11-3 and TRBJ1-1; maybe TRBD1 (6 bases). From germline, CDR1 is SGHNT and CDR2 YENEEA. The V gene lost 5 bases and the J gene lost 7 bases, with 17 bases spanning the gap. This CDR3 is 14 amino acids long. The CDR3 DNA reads as TGTGCCAGCAGCCCTCAGGGAGGGGGGGGTGAAGCTTTCTTT. Encoded protein: CASSPQGGGGEAFF.

V is TRBV12-5 and J is TRBJ2-1; the D gene is possibly TRBD2 (6 bases). The V and J ends lost 0 bases and 10 bases respectively, with 7 bases between them. The CDR3 consists of 12 residues. Germline CDR1 and CDR2: LGHNT and FRNRAP. The CDR3 bases are TGTGCTAGTGGTTTGGTACTAGCAGAGCAGTTCTTC. The encoded protein is CASGLVLAEQFF.

Points on this clone: This same CDR3 is encoded by further DNA sequences in the sample. This sequence joins TRBV20-1 and TRBJ1-2, with D hard to call. The V end lost 3 bases, the J end lost 4 bases, and 6 bases lay between the germline ends. Per the germline V gene, CDR1 is DFQATT and CDR2 is SNEGSKA (reference sequence). The CDR3 has 11 residues. For the CDR3, the DNA is TGCAGTGCTAGTCGTGGCTATGGCTACACCTTC. This encodes CSASRGYGYTF.

V and J are TRBV5-4 and TRBJ1-2; tentative D call: TRBD1 (5 bases). This CDR3 comprises 16 residues. V was trimmed by 3 bases and J by 0 bases, leaving 15 bases between them. Germline CDR1 is SGHNT and CDR2 is YYREEE (reference sequence). CDR3 residues: CASSSGGARSNYGYTF. DNA of the CDR3: TGTGCCAGCAGCTCGGGAGGGGCCAGGTCTAACTATGGCTACACCTTC.

This chain connects TRBV28 to TRBJ1-5; a weak D match, TRBD1 (5 bases). V shed 3 bases and J shed 1 base, with 10 bases lying between them. The CDR3 length is 15 residues. Germline V gene data show CDR1 as MDHEN and CDR2 as SYDVKM. The CDR3 coding sequence is TGTGCCAGCAGTTTTGGGGCACCAAGCAATCAGCCCCAGCATTTT. Translated, it gives CASSFGAPSNQPQHF.

This chain joins TRBV7-9 and TRBJ2-1; 7 positions agree with TRBD2. The CDR3 has 17 amino acids. V lost 5 bases and J lost 1; bases outside the gene matches: 11. The germline CDR1 and CDR2 sequences are SEHNR and FQNEAQ (reference sequence). The CDR3 reads CASSPRTSRPSYNEQFF. The CDR3 DNA follows: TGTGCCAGCAGCCCCCGGACTAGTCGACCGTCCTACAATGAGCAGTTCTTC.

This chain joins TRBV27 and TRBJ2-1; 9 bases fit TRBD2. The CDR3 runs to 15 residues. V lost 10 bases to trimming and J lost 2 bases; unmatched junction nucleotides: 9. CDR1 is MNHEY, CDR2 SMNVEV, per germline (reference sequence). DNA for the CDR3: TGTGCCACGGCTTCGGGCGGGGGGGCCTACAATGAGCAGTTCTTC. The encoded protein is CATASGGGAYNEQFF.

The V and J genes are TRBV18 and TRBJ1-2; perhaps TRBD1 as D (5 bases). V was shortened by 3 bases and J by 4 bases, with 12 bases between the two germline ends. CDR1 and CDR2 (germline): KGHSH, LQKENI. The CDR3 has 14 amino acids. The CDR3 spells CASSPGRDGYGYTF. The CDR3 nucleotides are TGTGCCAGCTCACCCGGCAGGGACGGCTATGGCTACACCTTC.

The rearrangement uses TRBV6-1 and TRBJ2-7, with D possibly being TRBD1 (6 bases). This CDR3 spans 15 amino acids. Germline CDR1 MNHNS, CDR2 SASEGT. V was clipped by 2 bases and J by 5 bases, with 16 bases between them. Here the CDR3 DNA reads TGTGCCAGCAGTGAATCGGTTCAGGGGTCCGACGAGCAGTACTTC. It translates to CASSESVQGSDEQYF.

The V gene is TRBV2, the J gene TRBJ2-5; D perhaps matches TRBD1 (6 bases). CDR1 is SNHLY and CDR2 is FYNNEI in the germline V gene. The CDR3 covers 13 residues. The V end was cut by 8 bases, the J end by 4 bases, with 14 bases between. The CDR3 loop reads CASPEGDRETQYF. As DNA, the CDR3 is TGTGCCAGCCCCGAGGGGGACCGAGAGACCCAGTACTTC.

The chain combines TRBV28 with TRBJ2-4, with TRBD1 matching 10 bases. Trimming cost V 3 bases and J 3 bases; bases outside gene matches: 11. CDR3 length: 18 residues. Per the germline V gene, CDR1 is MDHEN and CDR2 is SYDVKM. The CDR3 region has the DNA TGTGCCAGCAGTTTCCCAACCCCGACAGGGGGCTACAAAAACATTCAGTACTTC. This sequence encodes CASSFPTPTGGYKNIQYF.

The chain combines TRBV5-6 with TRBJ1-2; D remains ambiguous. The CDR3 is 12 residues long. Germline V gene data show CDR1 as SGHDT and CDR2 as YYEEEE. Trimming cost V 4 bases and J 8 bases, with 12 bases left between them. Here the CDR3 DNA reads TGTGCCAGCAGCGTGTACAGCGGAGGCTACACCTTC. Its protein product is CASSVYSGGYTF.

J is TRBJ2-5 and V is TRBV5-4; maybe TRBD1 (5 bases). The germline gives CDR1 SGHNT, CDR2 YYREEE (reference sequence). With 2 bases removed from V and 5 bases from J, the gap between germline ends came to 7 bases. This CDR3 has 12 residues. The CDR3 reads CASSFQGETQYF. The CDR3 coding sequence is TGTGCCAGCAGCTTTCAGGGTGAGACCCAGTACTTC.

This clone occurred a few times. The gene calls are TRBV16 and TRBJ2-2, with D perhaps TRBD1 (6 bases). V dropped 4 bases and J dropped 2 bases, with 11 bases sitting between them. CDR1 is KGHSY and CDR2 is FQNENV in the germline V gene. The CDR3 length is 15 residues. The CDR3 region has the DNA TGTGCCAGCAGCCCACCGGGACATAACACCGGGGAGCTGTTTTTT. This translates into CASSPPGHNTGELFF.

This chain joins TRBV19 and TRBJ2-3; possible D gene TRBD2, 5 bases. Germline assignment: CDR1 LNHDA and CDR2 SQIVND (reference sequence). With 6 bases removed from V and 6 bases from J, the gap between germline ends came to 10 bases. The CDR3 is made up of 12 amino acids. As DNA, the CDR3 is TGTGCCAGTAGATTTCCGGGGGATACGCAGTATTTT. Amino acid sequence: CASRFPGDTQYF.

The chain has TRBV14 and TRBJ2-3, with D unclear. This CDR3 spans 13 amino acids. The germline V and J ends were trimmed by 3 bases and 5 bases, with 9 bases remaining between them. Germline loops: CDR1 SGHDN, CDR2 FVKESK. CDR3: CASSHFGRDTQYF. The CDR3 nucleotides read TGTGCCAGCAGCCATTTTGGGCGAGATACGCAGTATTTT.

This chain links TRBV14 with TRBJ2-5; D is perhaps TRBD1 (6 bases). V lost 3 bases and J lost 4, with 18 bases in between. CDR1 is SGHDN and CDR2 is FVKESK in the germline V gene. The CDR3 runs to 16 residues. The CDR3 region is CASSQRRQARGETQYF. DNA for the CDR3: TGTGCCAGCAGCCAGAGGAGACAGGCCCGGGGAGAGACCCAGTACTTC. Variable domain in full (rest from reference TRBV14 and TRBJ2-5): EAGVTQFPSHSVIEKGQTVTLRCDPISGHDNLYWYRRVMGKEIKFLLHFVKESKQDESGMPNNRFLAERTGGTYSTLKVQPAELEDSGVYFCASSQRRQARGETQYFGPGTRLLVL.